The 8 T cell receptor beta chains below come from one sample, sequenced in a study of T-cell reconstitution after alpha-beta-depleted transplantation in children. Unique molecular identifiers were incorporated into the prepared TCRbeta library. TCRdb fed the PCR reads into MiXCR, producing one record per CDR3 protein. The sample yields more than 200,000 distinct CDR3 sequences, roughly 23% seen once. The sample in question was PBMCs, obtained before TCRalphabeta/CD19-depleted stem cell transplant. Receptors originate from a girl aged 2-10 years with Fanconi anemia, due to receive a stem cell transplant.

The rearrangement joins TRBV29-1 to TRBJ2-5; 11 bases agree with TRBD2. The CDR3 has 15 residues. Looked up from germline, CDR1 is SQVTM and CDR2 is ANQGSEA. The ends lost 3 bases at V and 5 bases at J; junction bases unmatched: 8. The CDR3 nucleotides are TGCAGCGTTGATCGAGGACTAGCGGGTTGGGAGACCCAGTACTTC. This encodes CSVDRGLAGWETQYF.

The chain combines TRBV5-6 with TRBJ1-2, with D hard to call. Trimming removed 1 base from V and 5 bases from J, with 6 bases in between. This CDR3 spans 12 amino acids. The germline gives CDR1 SGHDT, CDR2 YYEEEE. This chain's CDR3 is CASSLRRYGYTF. CDR3 sequence (DNA): TGTGCCAGCAGCTTGCGGAGATATGGCTACACCTTC.

In this sample, this clonotype turned up a few times. The gene calls are TRBV7-9 and TRBJ2-7, with TRBD2 matching 10 bases. Germline values: CDR1 SEHNR, CDR2 FQNEAQ (reference sequence). With 5 bases clipped from V and 2 bases from J, the junction kept 9 bases outside the gene matches. There are 16 residues in the CDR3. The CDR3 sequence: CASSPPHSGGTYEQYF. The DNA for the CDR3 is TGTGCCAGCAGCCCCCCCCATAGCGGGGGGACCTACGAGCAGTACTTC.

The genes are TRBV5-1 and TRBJ2-7; D unclear. Trimming pared 0 bases from V and 2 bases from J, leaving 18 bases between. The CDR3 sequence is 17 residues long. CDR1 SGHRS and CDR2 YFSETQ come from the germline V gene. CDR3 sequence: CASSLGLAAEDPYEQYF. The CDR3 region has the DNA TGCGCCAGCAGCTTGGGGCTTGCCGCAGAAGACCCCTACGAGCAGTACTTC.

This clonotype was seen repeatedly, ten times or more. V and J are TRBV29-1 and TRBJ1-1; D unclear. CDR3 length: 12 amino acids. Deletions cut 4 bases from V and 0 bases from J, with 6 bases between. Germline V gene data show CDR1 as SQVTM and CDR2 as ANQGSEA. The CDR3 sequence is CSVVALNTEAFF. As DNA, the CDR3 is TGCAGCGTTGTGGCCTTGAACACTGAAGCTTTCTTT.

This clonotype turned up a few times. The V and J genes are TRBV7-3 and TRBJ2-1, with 7 bases that match TRBD2. V trimming: 1 base; J trimming: 0 bases; junction bases outside the gene matches: 3. The CDR3 has 16 residues. Germline V gene sequence: CDR1 SGHTA, CDR2 FQGTGA. The CDR3: CASSLRAGRSYNEQFF. CDR3 nucleotides: TGTGCCAGCAGCTTAAGAGCGGGACGCTCCTACAATGAGCAGTTCTTC.

The CDR3 here is CSVESHVYNEQFF. The CDR3 bases are TGCAGCGTTGAGTCCCATGTTTACAATGAGCAGTTCTTC. V usage is TRBV29-1 and J usage is TRBJ2-1; D is unresolved. CDR1 SQVTM and CDR2 ANQGSEA come from the germline V gene. The CDR3 covers 13 residues. Trimming took 3 bases from V and 4 from J, leaving 10 bases between them.

The chain employs TRBV6-1 and TRBJ2-7; either TRBD1 or TRBD2 may fit D (5 bases each). V lost 10 bases and J lost 5, with 21 bases in between. The CDR3 is 14 amino acids. CDR1 and CDR2 (germline): MNHNS, SASEGT. The CDR3 DNA sequence: TGTGCCACTACCCTGGGGCGACTACAGGACGAGCAGTACTTC. It is translated as CATTLGRLQDEQYF.